Detailed here is one TCR beta chain. Its antigen remains unidentified. These data come from a study of regulatory dendritic cells for organ transplantation. Study conclusions and caveats: Of resting T cell subsets, memory CD8+ had the most alloreactive clonotypes. Memory CD8+ clonal expansion seemed more limited with regulatory than mature dendritic cells. Naive T cells showed high diversity, memory cells less, memory CD8+ least.

Sorted T cells were CFSE-labeled and cultured five to six days with allogeneic regulatory or mature dendritic cells at 1:10. CD4+ or CD8+ T cells were sorted as naive CD45RA+ or memory CD45RO+. Assay: immunoSEQ multiplex PCR; the TCRdb copy retains only in-frame clones and omits some. The sample records some 10,000 clones, roughly two thirds being singletons. Between the trimmed V and J ends, which lost 5 bases and 1 base, there was a span of 11 bases. CDR1 and CDR2 from the germline V gene are ENHRY and SYGVKD. CDR3 length: 14 amino acids. The specimen sequenced was naive CD4+ T cells from blood cultured with dendritic cells. Stated subset: CD45RA+ naive T cells. The chain is built from TRBV10-3 and TRBJ1-2, with D possibly being TRBD1 (6 bases). This receptor was obtained from a human donor in good health. The CDR3 region has the DNA TGTGCCATCAGTCTCGGACAGCTTAACTATGGCTACACCTTC. Protein: CAISLGQLNYGYTF.